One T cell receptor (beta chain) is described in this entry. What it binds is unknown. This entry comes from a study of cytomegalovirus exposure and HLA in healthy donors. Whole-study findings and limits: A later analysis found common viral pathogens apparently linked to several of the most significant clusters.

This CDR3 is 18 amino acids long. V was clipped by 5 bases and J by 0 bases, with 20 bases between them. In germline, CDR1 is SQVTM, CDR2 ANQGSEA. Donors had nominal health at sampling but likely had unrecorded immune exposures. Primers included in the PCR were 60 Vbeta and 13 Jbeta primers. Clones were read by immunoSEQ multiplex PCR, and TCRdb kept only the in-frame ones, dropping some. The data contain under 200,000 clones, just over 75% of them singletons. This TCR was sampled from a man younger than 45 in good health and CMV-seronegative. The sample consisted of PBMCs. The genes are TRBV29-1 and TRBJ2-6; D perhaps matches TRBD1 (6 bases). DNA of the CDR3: TGCAGCGTTTCCCGGCCAACAGGGCCGAGCTCTGGGGCCAACGTCCTGACTTTC. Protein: CSVSRPTGPSSGANVLTF. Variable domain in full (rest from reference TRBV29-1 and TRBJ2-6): SAVISQKPSRDICQRGTSLTIQCQVDSQVTMMFWYRQQPGQSLTLIATANQGSEATYESGFVIDKFPISRPNLTFSTLTVSNMSPEDSSIYLCSVSRPTGPSSGANVLTFGAGSRLTVL.